This T cell receptor (beta chain) was sequenced in a study of T-cell reconstitution after alpha-beta-depleted transplantation in children. Preparation of the TCRbeta library involved a method that used unique molecular identifiers. TCRdb re-analysed the PCR reads in MiXCR, keeping a single row per CDR3 protein. Counted here are hundreds of thousands of distinct CDR3 sequences, about 14% occurring once; the ten biggest clones make up about 4.5%. This clonotype occurred a few times. CDR1 is SQVTM, CDR2 ANQGSEA, per germline. Trimming took 5 bases from V and 12 from J; bases not matched to a gene: 2. CDR3 length: 10 amino acids.

The rearrangement joins TRBV29-1 to TRBJ2-1, with TRBD2 identical over 9 bases. The sequences come from PBMCs, collected from the stem cell graft. This TCR derives from a human donor who donated a stem cell graft to a child with Fanconi anemia. CDR3 nucleotide sequence: TGCAGCGTTCTAGCGGGGTGGCAGTTCTTC. Translated: CSVLAGWQFF.